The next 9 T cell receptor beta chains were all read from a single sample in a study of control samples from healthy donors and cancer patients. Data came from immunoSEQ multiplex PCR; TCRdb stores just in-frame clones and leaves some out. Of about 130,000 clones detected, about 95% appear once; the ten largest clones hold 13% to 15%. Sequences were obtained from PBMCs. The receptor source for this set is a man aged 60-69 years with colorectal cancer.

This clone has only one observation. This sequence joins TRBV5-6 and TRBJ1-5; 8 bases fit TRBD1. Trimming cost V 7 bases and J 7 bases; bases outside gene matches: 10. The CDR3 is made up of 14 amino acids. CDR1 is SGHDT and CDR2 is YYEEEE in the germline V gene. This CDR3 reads CASSETGGRQPQHF. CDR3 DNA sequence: TGTGCCAGCTCAGAAACAGGGGGTCGACAGCCCCAGCATTTT.

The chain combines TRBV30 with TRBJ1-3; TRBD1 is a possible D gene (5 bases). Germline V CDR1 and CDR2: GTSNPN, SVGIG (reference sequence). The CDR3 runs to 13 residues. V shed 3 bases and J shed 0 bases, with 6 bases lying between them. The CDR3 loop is CAWRQDSGNTIYF. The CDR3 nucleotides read TGTGCCTGGAGACAGGACTCTGGAAACACCATATATTTT.

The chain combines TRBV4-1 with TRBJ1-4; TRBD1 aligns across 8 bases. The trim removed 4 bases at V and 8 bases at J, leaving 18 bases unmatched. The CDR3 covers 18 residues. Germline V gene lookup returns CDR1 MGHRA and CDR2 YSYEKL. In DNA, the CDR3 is TGCGCCAGCAGCCCCTTGGAACTTACAGGGGGTCTTCGAGAAAAACTGTTTTTT. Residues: CASSPLELTGGLREKLFF.

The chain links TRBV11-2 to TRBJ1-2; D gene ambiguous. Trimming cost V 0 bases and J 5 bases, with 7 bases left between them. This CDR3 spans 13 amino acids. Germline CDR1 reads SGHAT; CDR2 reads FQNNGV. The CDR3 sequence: CASSLEAGYGYTF. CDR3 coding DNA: TGTGCCAGCAGCTTAGAGGCAGGATATGGCTACACCTTC.

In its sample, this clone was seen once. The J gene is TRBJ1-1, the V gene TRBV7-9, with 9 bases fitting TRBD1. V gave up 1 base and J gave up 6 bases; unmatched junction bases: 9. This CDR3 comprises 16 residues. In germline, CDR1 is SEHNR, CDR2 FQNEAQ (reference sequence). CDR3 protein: CASSLGKRGQGAEAFF. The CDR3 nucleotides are TGTGCCAGCAGCTTAGGGAAGAGGGGACAGGGAGCTGAAGCTTTCTTT.

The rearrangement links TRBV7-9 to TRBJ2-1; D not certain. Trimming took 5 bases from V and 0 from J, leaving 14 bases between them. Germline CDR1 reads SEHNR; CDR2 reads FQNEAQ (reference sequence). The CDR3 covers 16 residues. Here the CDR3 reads CASSRPRMNSYNEQFF. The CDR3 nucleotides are TGTGCCAGCAGCCGACCCCGGATGAACTCCTACAATGAGCAGTTCTTC.

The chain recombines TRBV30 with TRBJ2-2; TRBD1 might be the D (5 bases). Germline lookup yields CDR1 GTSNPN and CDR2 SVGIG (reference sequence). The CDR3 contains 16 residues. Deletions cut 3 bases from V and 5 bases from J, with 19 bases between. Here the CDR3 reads CAWRSGKSTPTGELFF. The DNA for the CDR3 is TGTGCCTGGAGATCAGGGAAAAGTACACCTACCGGGGAGCTGTTTTTT.

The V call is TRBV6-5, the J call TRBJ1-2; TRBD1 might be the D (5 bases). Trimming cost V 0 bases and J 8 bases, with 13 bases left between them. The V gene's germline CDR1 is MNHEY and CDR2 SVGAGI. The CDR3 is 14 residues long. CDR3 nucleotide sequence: TGTGCCAGCAGTTACTCCAAAGGGGCAGGGGGCTACACCTTC. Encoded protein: CASSYSKGAGGYTF.

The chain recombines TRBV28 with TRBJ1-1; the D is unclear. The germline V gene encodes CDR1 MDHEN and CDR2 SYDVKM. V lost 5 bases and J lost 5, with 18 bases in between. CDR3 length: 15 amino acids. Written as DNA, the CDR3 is TGTGCCAGCAGTCATGGGCAGACCTCACGGACTGAAGCTTTCTTT. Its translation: CASSHGQTSRTEAFF. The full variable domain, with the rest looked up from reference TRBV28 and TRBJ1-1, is DVKVTQSSRYLVKRTGEKVFLECVQDMDHENMFWYRQDPGLGLRLIYFSYDVKMKEKGDIPEGYSVSREKKERFSLILESASTNQTSMYLCASSHGQTSRTEAFFGQGTRLTVV.